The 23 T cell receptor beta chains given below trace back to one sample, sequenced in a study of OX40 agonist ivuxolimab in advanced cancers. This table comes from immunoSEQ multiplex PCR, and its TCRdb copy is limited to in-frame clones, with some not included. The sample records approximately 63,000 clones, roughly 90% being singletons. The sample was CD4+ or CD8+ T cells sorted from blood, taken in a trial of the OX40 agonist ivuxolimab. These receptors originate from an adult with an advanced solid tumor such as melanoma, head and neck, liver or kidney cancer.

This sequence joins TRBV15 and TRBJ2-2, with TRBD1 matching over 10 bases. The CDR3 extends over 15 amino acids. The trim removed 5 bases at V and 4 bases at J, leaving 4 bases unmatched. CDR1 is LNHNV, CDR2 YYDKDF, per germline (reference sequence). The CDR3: CATSWDRGVTGELFF. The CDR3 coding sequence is TGTGCCACCAGCTGGGACAGGGGTGTCACCGGGGAGCTGTTTTTT.

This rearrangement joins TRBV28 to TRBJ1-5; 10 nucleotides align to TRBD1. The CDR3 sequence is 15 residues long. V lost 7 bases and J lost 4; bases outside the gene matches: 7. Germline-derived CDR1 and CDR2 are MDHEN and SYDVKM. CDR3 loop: CASTLGTGENQPQHF. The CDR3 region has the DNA TGTGCCAGCACCTTGGGGACAGGGGAGAATCAGCCCCAGCATTTT.

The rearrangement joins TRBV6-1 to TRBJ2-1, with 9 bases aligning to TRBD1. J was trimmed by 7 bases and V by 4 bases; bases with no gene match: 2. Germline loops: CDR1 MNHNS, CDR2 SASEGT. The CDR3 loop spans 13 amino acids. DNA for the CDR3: TGTGCCAGCAGTGTCGACAGGGGGAATGAGCAGTTCTTC. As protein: CASSVDRGNEQFF.

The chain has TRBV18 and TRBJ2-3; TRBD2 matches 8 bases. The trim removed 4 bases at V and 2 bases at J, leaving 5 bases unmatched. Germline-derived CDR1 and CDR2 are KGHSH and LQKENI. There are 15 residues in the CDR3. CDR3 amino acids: CASSQTSGFTDTQYF. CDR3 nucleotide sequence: TGTGCCAGCTCACAAACTAGCGGTTTCACAGATACGCAGTATTTT.

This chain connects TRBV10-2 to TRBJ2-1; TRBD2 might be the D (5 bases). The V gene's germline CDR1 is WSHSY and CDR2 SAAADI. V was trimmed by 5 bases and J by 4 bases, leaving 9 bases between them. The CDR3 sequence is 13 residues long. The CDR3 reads CASSRGNYNEQFF. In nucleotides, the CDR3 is TGCGCCAGCAGTCGAGGGAATTACAATGAGCAGTTCTTC.

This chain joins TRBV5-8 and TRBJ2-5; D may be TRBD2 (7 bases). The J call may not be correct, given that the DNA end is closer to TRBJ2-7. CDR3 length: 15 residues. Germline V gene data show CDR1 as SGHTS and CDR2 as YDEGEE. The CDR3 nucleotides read TGTGCCAGCAGCTTGGATGGAGGGGGAGGGTACGAGCAGTACTTC. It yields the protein CASSLDGGGGYEQYF.

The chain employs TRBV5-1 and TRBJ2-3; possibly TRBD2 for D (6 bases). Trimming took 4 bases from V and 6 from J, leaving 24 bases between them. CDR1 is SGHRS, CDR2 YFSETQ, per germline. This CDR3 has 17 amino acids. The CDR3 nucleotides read TGCGCCAGCAGCCGGCAGTCTAGCGTCCCCGGGCGGGATACGCAGTATTTT. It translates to CASSRQSSVPGRDTQYF.

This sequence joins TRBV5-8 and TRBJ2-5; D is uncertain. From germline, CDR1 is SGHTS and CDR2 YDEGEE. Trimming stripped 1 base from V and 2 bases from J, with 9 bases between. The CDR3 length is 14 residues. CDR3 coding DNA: TGTGCCAGCAGCTTGAAGAGATTTCAAGAGACCCAGTACTTC. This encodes CASSLKRFQETQYF.

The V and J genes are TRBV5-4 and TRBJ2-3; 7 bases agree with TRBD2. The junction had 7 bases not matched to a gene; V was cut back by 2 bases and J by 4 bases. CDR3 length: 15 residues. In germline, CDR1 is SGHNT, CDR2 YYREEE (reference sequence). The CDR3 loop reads CASSFAGDSPDTQYF. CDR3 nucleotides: TGTGCCAGCAGCTTTGCGGGAGACTCGCCAGATACGCAGTATTTT.

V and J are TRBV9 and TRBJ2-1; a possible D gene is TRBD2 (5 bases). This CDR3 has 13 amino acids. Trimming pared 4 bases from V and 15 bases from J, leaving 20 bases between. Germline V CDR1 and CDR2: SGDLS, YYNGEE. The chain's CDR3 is CASSSVSGNKAFF. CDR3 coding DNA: TGTGCCAGCAGCTCGGTCTCGGGAAACAAGGCGTTCTTC.

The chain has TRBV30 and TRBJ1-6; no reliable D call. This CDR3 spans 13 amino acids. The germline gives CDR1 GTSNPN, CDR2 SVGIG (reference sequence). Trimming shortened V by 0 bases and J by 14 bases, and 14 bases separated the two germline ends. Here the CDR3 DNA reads TGTGCCTGGAGTGTATTGAGCTCGGAGGCCCTCCACTTT. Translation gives CAWSVLSSEALHF.

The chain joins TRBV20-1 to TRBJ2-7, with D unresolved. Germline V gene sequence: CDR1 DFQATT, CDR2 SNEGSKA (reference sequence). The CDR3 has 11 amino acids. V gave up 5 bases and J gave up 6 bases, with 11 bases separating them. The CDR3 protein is CSAPLHGEQYF. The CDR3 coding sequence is TGCAGTGCTCCCCTTCATGGCGAGCAGTACTTC.

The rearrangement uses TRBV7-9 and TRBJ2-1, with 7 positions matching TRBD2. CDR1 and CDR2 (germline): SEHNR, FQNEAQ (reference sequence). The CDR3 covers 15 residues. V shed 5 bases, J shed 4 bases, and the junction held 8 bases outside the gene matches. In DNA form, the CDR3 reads TGTGCCAGCAGCCCCCGGGGACTACTGTACAATGAGCAGTTCTTC. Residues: CASSPRGLLYNEQFF.

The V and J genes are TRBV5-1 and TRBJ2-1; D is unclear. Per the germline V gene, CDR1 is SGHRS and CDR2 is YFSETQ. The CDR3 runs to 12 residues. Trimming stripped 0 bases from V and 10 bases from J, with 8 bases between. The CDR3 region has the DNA TGCGCCAGCAGCTTGGGATCAAAAGAGCAGTTCTTC. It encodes CASSLGSKEQFF.

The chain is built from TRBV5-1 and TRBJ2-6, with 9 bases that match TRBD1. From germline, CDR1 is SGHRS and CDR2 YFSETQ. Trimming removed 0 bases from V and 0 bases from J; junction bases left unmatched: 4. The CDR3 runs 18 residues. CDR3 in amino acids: CASSLEGQGYSGANVLTF. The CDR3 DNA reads TGCGCCAGCAGCTTGGAGGGACAGGGATACTCTGGGGCCAACGTCCTGACTTTC.

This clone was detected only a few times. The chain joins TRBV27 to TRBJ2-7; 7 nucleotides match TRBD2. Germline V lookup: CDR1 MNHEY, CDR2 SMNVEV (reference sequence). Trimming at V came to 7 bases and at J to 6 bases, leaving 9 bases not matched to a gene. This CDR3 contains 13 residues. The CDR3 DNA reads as TGTGCCAGCACCCCCAGGGAGGGAGGCGAGCAGTACTTC. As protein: CASTPREGGEQYF.

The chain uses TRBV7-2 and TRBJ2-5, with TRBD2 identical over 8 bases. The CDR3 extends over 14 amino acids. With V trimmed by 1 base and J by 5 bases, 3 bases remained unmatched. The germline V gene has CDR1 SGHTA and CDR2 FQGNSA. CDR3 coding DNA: TGTGCCAGCAGCTTAGGTGGCGGGGGGGAGACCCAGTACTTC. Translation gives CASSLGGGGETQYF.

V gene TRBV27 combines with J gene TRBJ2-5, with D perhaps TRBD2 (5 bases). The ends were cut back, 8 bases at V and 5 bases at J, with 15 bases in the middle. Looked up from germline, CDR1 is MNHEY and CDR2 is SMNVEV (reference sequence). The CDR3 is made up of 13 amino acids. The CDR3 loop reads CASAGREGETQYF. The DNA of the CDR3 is TGTGCCAGCGCAGGACGAGAGGGCGAGACCCAGTACTTC.

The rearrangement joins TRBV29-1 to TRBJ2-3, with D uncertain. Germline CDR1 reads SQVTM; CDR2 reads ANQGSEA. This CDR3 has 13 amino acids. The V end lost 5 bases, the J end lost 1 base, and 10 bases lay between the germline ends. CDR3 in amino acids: CSVTYGGTDTQYF. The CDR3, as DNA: TGCAGCGTTACCTATGGGGGCACAGATACGCAGTATTTT.

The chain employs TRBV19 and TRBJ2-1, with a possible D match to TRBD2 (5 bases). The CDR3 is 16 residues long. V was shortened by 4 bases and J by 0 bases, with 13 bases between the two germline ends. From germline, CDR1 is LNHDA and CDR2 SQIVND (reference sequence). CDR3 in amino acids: CASSRGLATSYNEQFF. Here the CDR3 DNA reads TGTGCCAGTAGTAGAGGACTCGCTACCTCCTACAATGAGCAGTTCTTC.

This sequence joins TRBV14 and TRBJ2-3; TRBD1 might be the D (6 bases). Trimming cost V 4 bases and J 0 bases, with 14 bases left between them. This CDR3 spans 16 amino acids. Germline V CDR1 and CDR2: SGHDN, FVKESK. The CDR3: CASSLRTAASTDTQYF. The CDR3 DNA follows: TGTGCCAGCAGCCTTCGGACAGCCGCTAGCACAGATACGCAGTATTTT.

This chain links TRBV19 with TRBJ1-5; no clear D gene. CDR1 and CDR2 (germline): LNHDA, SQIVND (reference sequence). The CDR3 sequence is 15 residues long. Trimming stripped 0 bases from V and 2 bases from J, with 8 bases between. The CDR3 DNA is TGTGCCAGTAGTATAGATCTGAAGGGCAATCAGCCCCAGCATTTT. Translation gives CASSIDLKGNQPQHF.

CDR3 nucleotides: TGTGCCAGCAGACAGGGGGGTGGTAATGAAAAACTGTTTTTT. Residues: CASRQGGGNEKLFF. The V call is TRBV6-1, the J call TRBJ1-4, with 8 bases that match TRBD1. The V segment lost 6 bases and the J segment 4 bases; nucleotides outside the gene matches: 4. The V gene's germline CDR1 is MNHNS and CDR2 SASEGT. The CDR3 is made up of 14 amino acids.